A selection of T cell receptor beta chains follows, all from one sample in a study of Graves' ophthalmopathy and Graves' hyperthyroidism. TCRdb independently ran MiXCR on the multiplex PCR reads; one entry per CDR3 protein. The table shows more than 150,000 distinct CDR3 sequences, with approximately 40% occurring only once. Sequencing input: peripheral blood. These receptors were obtained from a woman aged 35 to 49 with Graves' ophthalmopathy. Each CDR3 is given with its conserved first and last residue.

length | J | V | CDR3
15 | TRBJ2-5 | TRBV20-1 | CSARRPQVPQGEQYF
15 | TRBJ2-7 | TRBV28 | CASSFSGTGGVGQYF
14 | TRBJ1-6 | TRBV9 | CASSVELTNSPLHF
13 | TRBJ1-2 | TRBV6-1 | CASRNRGLDGYTF
16 | TRBJ1-5 | TRBV4-3 | CASSQDRAGYDQPQHF
13 | TRBJ1-1 | TRBV6-2/TRBV6-3 | CASSGGPFTEAFF
11 | TRBJ1-1 | TRBV27 | CASSSDTEAFF
12 | TRBJ1-6 | TRBV30 | CAWMGVGSPLHF
12 | TRBJ1-2 | TRBV6-5 | CASSGGSYGYTF
15 | TRBJ2-5 | TRBV4-1 | CASSQQTGLTGTQYF
14 | TRBJ1-2 | TRBV6-5 | CASSYEVLGEGYTF
15 | TRBJ1-5 | TRBV12-3/TRBV12-4 | CASSLAGAPNQPQHF
14 | TRBJ1-2 | TRBV15 | CATSRDGRGYGYTF
16 | TRBJ2-2 | TRBV11-2 | CASRRRVLGPTGELFF
13 | TRBJ1-2 | TRBV4-1 | CASSQVSGYGYTF
16 | TRBJ2-5 | TRBV7-2 | CASSIDGGTSYETQYF
15 | TRBJ2-7 | TRBV12-3/TRBV12-4 | CASSFAMGTDYEQYF
14 | TRBJ1-6 | TRBV7-9 | CASSTDRPNSPLHF
17 | TRBJ2-7 | TRBV28 | CASSLRVGTGSTYEQYF
14 | TRBJ1-3 | TRBV6-1 | CASNPGGSGNTIYF
14 | TRBJ2-7 | TRBV7-2 | CASSLDGGRLEQYF
15 | TRBJ1-1 | TRBV20-1 | CSARASSGLNTEAFF
14 | TRBJ1-6 | TRBV20-1 | CSASRDRKDSPLHF
16 | TRBJ2-7 | TRBV6-5 | CASSYQTGVYTYEQYF
14 | TRBJ1-1 | TRBV28 | CASTPTGGGTEAFF
13 | TRBJ1-2 | TRBV6-1 | CASSRRDRVGYTF
14 | TRBJ2-7 | TRBV28 | CASSGTGGYYEQYF
13 | TRBJ2-3 | TRBV5-1 | CASSWASTDTQYF
14 | TRBJ1-1 | TRBV6-1 | CASRPGVANTEAFF
14 | TRBJ1-1 | TRBV19 | CASSTGSANTEAFF
16 | TRBJ2-7 | TRBV6-9 | CASSPTPLGTAYEQYF
14 | TRBJ1-2 | TRBV12-3/TRBV12-4 | CASSSRPSPWGYTF
14 | TRBJ2-7 | TRBV5-1 | CASSLFWGFYEQYF
12 | TRBJ1-2 | TRBV25-1 | CASSESSRGYTF
14 | TRBJ2-5 | TRBV18 | CASSPADRGETQYF
13 | TRBJ2-7 | TRBV27 | CASSRGPPGEQYF
14 | TRBJ1-6 | TRBV6-2/TRBV6-3 | CASRIQADNSPLHF
15 | TRBJ1-1 | TRBV7-2 | CASSTRNLRNTEAFF
16 | TRBJ2-5 | TRBV6-2/TRBV6-3 | CASRTYGSGPQETQYF
15 | TRBJ2-2 | TRBV6-5 | CASSYQGAATGELFF
13 | TRBJ1-3 | TRBV7-2 | CASIGQGSYTIYF
16 | TRBJ1-1 | TRBV19 | CASSIGMGSSNTEAFF
14 | TRBJ2-7 | TRBV6-1 | CATSHTFQTYEQYF
15 | TRBJ2-5 | TRBV7-3 | CASSLIVGGRETQYF
14 | TRBJ1-2 | TRBV7-9 | CASTLVRRRRGYTF
16 | TRBJ2-5 | TRBV7-3 | CASSLRASGSAETQYF
15 | TRBJ1-6 | TRBV7-6 | CASSSDGQDNSPLHF
12 | TRBJ2-5 | TRBV2 | CASMQIQETQYF
13 | TRBJ2-7 | TRBV19 | CASSRDRSYEQYF
14 | TRBJ2-7 | TRBV10-3 | CAISESHGTFEQYF
13 | TRBJ1-1 | TRBV5-1 | CASSYDSRAEAFF
13 | TRBJ2-7 | TRBV5-1 | CASSLDRANEQYF
15 | TRBJ2-2 | TRBV6-6 | CASSLTSANTGELFF
15 | TRBJ2-3 | TRBV6-2/TRBV6-3 | CASSYVASPTDTQYF
15 | TRBJ1-1 | TRBV27 | CASSLSLYTNTEAFF
13 | TRBJ1-1 | TRBV12-3/TRBV12-4 | CASRKQASTEAFF